The 14 T cell receptor beta chains presented below share a single source sample, sequenced in a study of blood T cells in healthy people across ages. Using a J-beta primer mix together with a sample-barcoded 5' primer, a second PCR was run for about 7 to 12 cycles. MiXCR, run by TCRdb on the 5' RACE reads, gives a single entry per CDR3 protein. This table has some 900,000 distinct CDR3 sequences, around 48% appearing once. Sequencing was carried out using blood. The source of these receptors is a man aged 30 to 45 in good health.

This clonotype was counted once. The germline gene is not matched at one end of the junction; a read error may be the cause. The chain combines TRBV10-3 with TRBJ2-7; 8 bases are a match to TRBD2. The better agreement between TRBJ2-5 and the DNA end casts doubt on the J call. The germline V gene encodes CDR1 ENHRY and CDR2 SYGVKD. The CDR3 runs to 15 residues. This CDR3 reads CAIGEPGLAVETQYF. The CDR3 DNA follows: TGTGCCATCGGTGAGCCCGGACTAGCTGTGGAGACCCAGTACTTC.

There are a few counts of this clonotype. The V gene is TRBV3-1, the J gene TRBJ2-1, with 13 bases lining up with TRBD2. V dropped 1 base and J dropped 7; count of bases not matched to a gene: 1. Germline CDR1 reads LGHDT; CDR2 reads YNNKEL (reference sequence). The CDR3 extends over 15 amino acids. The CDR3 region has the DNA TGTGCCAGCAGCCAAGGACTAGCGGGGGGAAATGAGCAGTTCTTC. The encoded protein is CASSQGLAGGNEQFF.

The chain recombines TRBV5-1 with TRBJ2-2; 7 bases are a match to TRBD1. V lost 0 bases to trimming and J lost 5 bases; unmatched junction nucleotides: 4. This CDR3 region has 15 residues. Per germline, CDR1 SGHRS and CDR2 YFSETQ. The CDR3 loop reads CASSLVTGSTGELFF. The CDR3 DNA is TGCGCCAGCAGCTTGGTGACAGGGAGTACCGGGGAGCTGTTTTTT.

This sequence joins TRBV29-1 and TRBJ1-1; D uncertain. Germline CDR1 and CDR2: SQVTM and ANQGSEA. Deletions cut 5 bases from V and 5 bases from J, with 12 bases between. CDR3 length: 12 residues. Written as DNA, the CDR3 is TGCAGCGTTTGGGGAGAAAGGACTGAAGCTTTCTTT. Translating gives CSVWGERTEAFF.

The chain links TRBV3-1 to TRBJ2-1; TRBD1 agrees at 8 bases. The CDR3 covers 21 residues. J lost 6 bases, V lost 3 bases, and 25 bases had no gene match. Germline loops: CDR1 LGHDT, CDR2 YNNKEL (reference sequence). CDR3 DNA: TGTGCCAGCAGCCACATTAGTGGACAGGGATTTAGTGGGAAACGGCTCAATGAGCAGTTCTTC. Protein: CASSHISGQGFSGKRLNEQFF.

The V and J genes are TRBV3-1 and TRBJ2-5, with unresolved D. The CDR3 covers 15 residues. Trimming took 2 bases from V and 1 from J, leaving 11 bases between them. Germline V gene lookup returns CDR1 LGHDT and CDR2 YNNKEL (reference sequence). CDR3 DNA sequence: TGTGCCAGCAGCCAAAAGACGGACGGCCAAGAGACCCAGTACTTC. Residues: CASSQKTDGQETQYF.

The rearrangement links TRBV7-9 to TRBJ1-1; 7 nucleotides agree with TRBD1. The CDR3 is 16 residues long. Germline CDR1 is SEHNR and CDR2 is FQNEAQ (reference sequence). V shed 3 bases and J 0 bases; nucleotides not matched to a gene: 7. In DNA, the CDR3 is TGTGCCAGCAGCTTGACAGGGAATAGTATGAACACTGAAGCTTTCTTT. It specifies CASSLTGNSMNTEAFF.

As regards this clonotype: A single base separates this from a much larger clone, so it may be a read error. The V call is TRBV29-1, the J call TRBJ2-7, with D maybe TRBD1 (7 bases). The germline V gene encodes CDR1 SQVTM and CDR2 ANQGSEA. Trimming stripped 6 bases from V and 6 bases from J, with 15 bases between. The CDR3 loop spans 12 amino acids. The CDR3 DNA sequence: TGCAGCGTCTCAGGGGGGCGATCCGAGCAGTACTTC. This codes for CSVSGGRSEQYF.

The chain joins TRBV7-9 to TRBJ2-3; TRBD2 might be the D (5 bases). CDR3 size: 15 residues. Germline V gene lookup returns CDR1 SEHNR and CDR2 FQNEAQ (reference sequence). The ends were cut back, 4 bases at V and 1 base at J, with 12 bases in the middle. The DNA for the CDR3 is TGTGCCAGCAGCTGGTTGAGCGGAGGCACAGATACGCAGTATTTT. Amino acids: CASSWLSGGTDTQYF.

The chain combines TRBV2 with TRBJ2-3; TRBD1 matches at 7 bases. V dropped 7 bases and J dropped 0; count of bases not matched to a gene: 7. Germline V CDR1 and CDR2: SNHLY, FYNNEI. CDR3 length: 15 residues. The CDR3 sequence: CASMIGDSSTDTQYF. The DNA of the CDR3 is TGTGCCAGCATGATAGGGGACAGCAGCACAGATACGCAGTATTTT.

The sample holds a few counts of this clonotype. This chain links TRBV6-6 with TRBJ1-2, with TRBD1 as a possible D gene (6 bases). The CDR3 is made up of 13 amino acids. V was trimmed by 4 bases and J by 7 bases, leaving 13 bases between them. CDR1 and CDR2 from the germline V gene are MNHNY and SVGAGI (reference sequence). The CDR3 region has the DNA TGTGCCAGCAGTTCCAGGGAAGGGGGTGGCTACACCTTC. Translation: CASSSREGGGYTF.

V is TRBV12-3 or TRBV12-4 and J is TRBJ1-2, with 7 bases fitting TRBD1. CDR3 length: 14 residues. V was pared by 4 bases and J by 7 bases, with 9 bases of the junction left unmatched. This chain's CDR3 is CASSSQGGATGYTF. In DNA form, the CDR3 reads TGTGCCAGCAGTTCCCAAGGGGGCGCGACTGGCTACACCTTC.

V gene TRBV6-1 combines with J gene TRBJ1-6; 7 bases are shared with TRBD1. The CDR3 runs 16 residues. Germline CDR1 is MNHNS and CDR2 is SASEGT. V shed 7 bases and J 6 bases; nucleotides not matched to a gene: 12. CDR3 protein: CASIHRMGQFNSPLHF. The CDR3 DNA follows: TGTGCCAGCATCCACCGAATGGGACAGTTTAATTCACCCCTCCACTTT.

About this clonotype itself: Germline and junction disagree at one end, which may indicate a read error. The chain couples TRBV12-3 or TRBV12-4 to TRBJ2-3; 7 bases fit TRBD1. The CDR3 loop spans 15 amino acids. CDR3 sequence reads: CAGSSQGSGSDTQYF. CDR3 DNA: TGTGCCGGCAGTTCACAGGGGAGTGGGTCAGATACGCAGTATTTT.